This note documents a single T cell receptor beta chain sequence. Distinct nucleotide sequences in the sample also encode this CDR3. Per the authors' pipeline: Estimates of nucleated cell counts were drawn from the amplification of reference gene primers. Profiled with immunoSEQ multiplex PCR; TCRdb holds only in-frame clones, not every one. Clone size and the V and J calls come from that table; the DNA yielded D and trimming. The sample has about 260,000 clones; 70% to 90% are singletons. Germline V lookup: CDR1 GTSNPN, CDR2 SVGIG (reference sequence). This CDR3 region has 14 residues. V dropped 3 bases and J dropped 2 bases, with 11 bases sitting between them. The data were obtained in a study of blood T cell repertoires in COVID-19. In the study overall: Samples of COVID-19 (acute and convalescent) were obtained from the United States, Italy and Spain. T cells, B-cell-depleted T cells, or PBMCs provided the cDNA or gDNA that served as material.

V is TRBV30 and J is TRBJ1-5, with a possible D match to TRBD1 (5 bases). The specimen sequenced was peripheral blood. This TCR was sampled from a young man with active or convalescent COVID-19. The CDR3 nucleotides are TGTGCCTGGAGCCGGGGGATGGGCAATCAGCCCCAGCATTTT. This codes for CAWSRGMGNQPQHF. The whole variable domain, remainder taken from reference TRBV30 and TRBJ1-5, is SQTIHQWPATLVQPVGSPLSLECTVEGTSNPNLYWYRQAAGRGLQLLFYSVGIGQISSEVPQNLSASRPQDRQFILSSKKLLLSDSGFYLCAWSRGMGNQPQHFGDGTRLSIL.